These 19 T cell receptor beta chains were all obtained from the same sample, sequenced in a study of naive and memory T cell subsets (dated by TCRdb to the late 2010s). Library preparation used UMI-ligation and nested PCR. Sequenced using an Illumina MiSeq. An equimolar mix of two oligonucleotides covering both TRBC1 and TRBC2 was used as the beta constant-region primer. TCRdb reprocessing: public reads trimmed at Q25 with fastp, clones called with MiXCR, in-frame beta chains kept. Rows with a matching CDR3 protein are joined into one entry that keeps the most common DNA and genes. The sample data list some 150,000 distinct CDR3 sequences, and over 15% of these were observed just once. The top ten clonotypes cover about 0.14% of the sample. The sample taken for sequencing was naive CD4+ T cells from blood. In the paper's terms, the cell subset or site label means: naive T cells, CD45RA high CD27+. The receptors derive from a human donor in good health.

This clonotype was seen more than once but under ten times. The chain recombines TRBV4-3 with TRBJ1-5, with D perhaps matching TRBD1 (5 bases). CDR1 and CDR2 (germline): LGHNA, YSLEER. V shed 4 bases and J shed 4 bases, with 11 bases lying between them. This CDR3 is 14 amino acids long. CDR3 protein: CASSPQPGNQPQHF. CDR3 sequence (DNA): TGCGCCAGCAGCCCTCAACCAGGGAATCAGCCCCAGCATTTT.

The chain couples TRBV20-1 to TRBJ2-7; D perhaps matches TRBD1 (5 bases). The V gene lost 3 bases and the J gene lost 5 bases, with 11 bases spanning the gap. CDR3 length equals 12 residues. Germline CDR1 DFQATT, CDR2 SNEGSKA (reference sequence). CDR3 loop: CSASSRVHEQYF. CDR3 bases: TGCAGTGCTAGTTCCAGGGTCCACGAGCAGTACTTC.

The V call is TRBV4-1, the J call TRBJ2-3; TRBD2 aligns across 11 bases. V trimming: 1 base; J trimming: 0 bases; junction bases outside the gene matches: 3. The CDR3 covers 17 residues. Germline loops: CDR1 MGHRA, CDR2 YSYEKL. The CDR3 protein is CASSQGLAGTSTDTQYF. CDR3 nucleotides: TGCGCCAGCAGCCAAGGACTAGCGGGAACTAGCACAGATACGCAGTATTTT.

This clonotype showed up just a few times. The gene calls are TRBV12-3 or TRBV12-4 and TRBJ2-5; 8 nucleotides align to TRBD2. J was trimmed by 5 bases and V by 3 bases; bases with no gene match: 8. There are 15 residues in the CDR3. The DNA of the CDR3 is TGTGCCAGCAGTTTCCAGCGGGAGTCAGGGGAGACCCAGTACTTC. Its translation is CASSFQRESGETQYF.

This clonotype has only a few counts. This chain links TRBV14 with TRBJ2-4, with D possibly being TRBD2 (5 bases). Per the germline V gene, CDR1 is SGHDN and CDR2 is FVKESK. The CDR3 contains 13 residues. The V end was cut by 0 bases, the J end by 14 bases, with 14 bases between. The CDR3 here is CASSQDWGERKYF. In nucleotides, the CDR3 is TGTGCCAGCAGCCAAGATTGGGGTGAGCGGAAGTACTTC.

This clonotype was seen more than once but under ten times. The chain has TRBV13 and TRBJ1-2, with D unresolved. Germline CDR1 reads PRHDT; CDR2 reads FYEKMQ (reference sequence). V dropped 0 bases and J dropped 4 bases, with 18 bases sitting between them. The CDR3 runs to 17 residues. For the CDR3, the DNA is TGTGCCAGCAGCTTAGGCAGGCAGTACACCCTCTTCTATGGCTACACCTTC. Translation gives CASSLGRQYTLFYGYTF.

This clonotype came up a few times. The chain carries TRBV2 and TRBJ1-6; 7 bases agree with TRBD1. This CDR3 spans 14 amino acids. The V and J ends lost 6 bases and 4 bases, in that order; junction bases with no gene match: 3. Germline V gene data show CDR1 as SNHLY and CDR2 as FYNNEI. The CDR3 protein is CASREGQYNSPLHF. The CDR3 DNA sequence: TGTGCCAGCAGGGAGGGACAGTATAATTCACCCCTCCACTTT.

The chain links TRBV20-1 to TRBJ1-4, with 8 positions matching TRBD1. Looked up from germline, CDR1 is DFQATT and CDR2 is SNEGSKA (reference sequence). The CDR3 consists of 15 residues. The V and J ends lost 2 bases and 7 bases, in that order; junction bases with no gene match: 9. The CDR3 DNA sequence: TGCAGTGCTAGAAGTGGGACAGGAAGGGGTGAAAAACTGTTTTTT. The encoded protein is CSARSGTGRGEKLFF.

The V gene is TRBV30, the J gene TRBJ2-1; no firm D call. Germline V lookup: CDR1 GTSNPN, CDR2 SVGIG (reference sequence). There are 14 residues in the CDR3. Between the trimmed V and J ends, which lost 0 bases and 8 bases, there was a span of 14 bases. The CDR3 region is CAWSVLYFSDEQFF. The CDR3 DNA is TGTGCCTGGAGTGTACTATACTTCTCGGATGAGCAGTTCTTC.

This rearrangement joins TRBV11-2 to TRBJ2-5; TRBD1 might be the D (6 bases). This CDR3 has 15 residues. V lost 2 bases to trimming and J lost 2 bases, with 12 bases between them. The germline V gene encodes CDR1 SGHAT and CDR2 FQNNGV. This CDR3 reads CASSLSWTAQETQYF. The CDR3 bases are TGTGCCAGCAGCTTATCTTGGACAGCTCAAGAGACCCAGTACTTC. The whole variable domain, remainder taken from reference TRBV11-2 and TRBJ2-5, is EAGVAQSPRYKIIEKRQSVAFWCNPISGHATLYWYQQILGQGPKLLIQFQNNGVVDDSQLPKDRFSAERLKGVDSTLKIQPAKLEDSAVYLCASSLSWTAQETQYFGPGTRLLVL.

This clonotype has more than one count but fewer than ten. The chain is built from TRBV29-1 and TRBJ2-7, with D perhaps matching TRBD1 or TRBD2 (5 bases each). This CDR3 is built from 14 residues. CDR1 is SQVTM and CDR2 is ANQGSEA in the germline V gene. Trimming left V 7 bases short and J 2 bases short, with 18 bases between. For the CDR3, the DNA is TGCAGCGCTGGGGGTAGGCTAGGGACCTACGAGCAGTACTTC. Its translation is CSAGGRLGTYEQYF.

This clonotype was detected a few times. The chain links TRBV18 to TRBJ2-4, with D perhaps TRBD1 or TRBD2 (5 bases each). There are 17 residues in the CDR3. Per the germline V gene, CDR1 is KGHSH and CDR2 is LQKENI. Trimming removed 5 bases from V and 0 bases from J, with 17 bases in between. CDR3 nucleotide sequence: TGTGCCAGCTCATCGCCTGGGGGTAGAGGAGCCAAAAACATTCAGTACTTC. Translated: CASSSPGGRGAKNIQYF. Full variable domain (remainder filled in from reference TRBV18 and TRBJ2-4): NAGVMQNPRHLVRRRGQEARLRCSPMKGHSHVYWYRQLPEEGLKFMVYLQKENIIDESGMPKERFSAEFPKEGPSILRIQQVVRGDSAAYFCASSSPGGRGAKNIQYFGAGTRLSVL.

The chain is built from TRBV24-1 and TRBJ2-1; TRBD1 agrees at 8 bases. With V trimmed by 3 bases and J by 8 bases, 11 bases remained unmatched. There are 16 residues in the CDR3. Germline V gene lookup returns CDR1 KGHDR and CDR2 SFDVKD. DNA for the CDR3: TGTGCCACCAGTGATATCAAGGCAGGGGGCCAGGATGAGCAGTTCTTC. It codes for CATSDIKAGGQDEQFF.

This clonotype was seen only a few times. The chain combines TRBV29-1 with TRBJ2-2; no definite D call. V was cut by 3 bases and J by 3 bases, with 8 bases left in between. The germline CDR1 and CDR2 sequences are SQVTM and ANQGSEA. The CDR3 sequence is 13 residues long. CDR3 coding DNA: TGCAGCGTTGAGGGCGGACACACCGGGGAGCTGTTTTTT. Translation: CSVEGGHTGELFF.

This clonotype was seen a few times. This chain uses TRBV6-2 or TRBV6-3 with TRBJ1-1; 7 bases match TRBD1. Germline values: CDR1 MNHEY, CDR2 SVGEGT. CDR3 length equals 18 residues. Trimming removed 4 bases from V and 0 bases from J; junction bases left unmatched: 14. In DNA form, the CDR3 reads TGTGCCAGCAGTTCACGTTCGGGGACAGCCTCTATGAACACTGAAGCTTTCTTT. Translated, it gives CASSSRSGTASMNTEAFF.

This clonotype showed up just a few times. This chain connects TRBV29-1 to TRBJ2-7; D is undetermined. V dropped 2 bases and J dropped 4 bases, with 9 bases sitting between them. Germline CDR1 is SQVTM and CDR2 is ANQGSEA. CDR3 length: 12 residues. CDR3 coding DNA: TGCAGCGTTGAACGCCAGCCATACGAGCAGTACTTC. This codes for CSVERQPYEQYF.

This clonotype appeared a few times. The V gene is TRBV7-3, the J gene TRBJ2-2; D might be TRBD2 (5 bases). Germline lookup yields CDR1 SGHTA and CDR2 FQGTGA. V dropped 6 bases and J dropped 0 bases, with 14 bases sitting between them. The CDR3 is 16 amino acids. This CDR3 reads CASSTGAGANTGELFF. The DNA of the CDR3 is TGTGCCAGCAGTACCGGAGCCGGGGCGAACACCGGGGAGCTGTTTTTT.

This clonotype was counted only a few times. The chain employs TRBV11-2 and TRBJ2-1; 9 bases line up with TRBD2. From germline, CDR1 is SGHAT and CDR2 FQNNGV. The CDR3 is 14 residues long. J gave up 9 bases and V 1 base, and 4 bases lay outside the gene matches. CDR3 residues: CASSLGPSGTEQFF. CDR3 DNA: TGTGCCAGCAGCTTAGGCCCTAGCGGGACTGAGCAGTTCTTC.

This rearrangement joins TRBV25-1 to TRBJ2-3, with D uncertain. V was shortened by 6 bases and J by 7 bases, with 14 bases between the two germline ends. Germline lookup yields CDR1 MGHDK and CDR2 SYGVNS. The CDR3 extends over 13 amino acids. The CDR3 spells CASSATTLHTQYF. The CDR3 DNA follows: TGTGCCAGCAGCGCCACTACCCTTCATACGCAGTATTTT.